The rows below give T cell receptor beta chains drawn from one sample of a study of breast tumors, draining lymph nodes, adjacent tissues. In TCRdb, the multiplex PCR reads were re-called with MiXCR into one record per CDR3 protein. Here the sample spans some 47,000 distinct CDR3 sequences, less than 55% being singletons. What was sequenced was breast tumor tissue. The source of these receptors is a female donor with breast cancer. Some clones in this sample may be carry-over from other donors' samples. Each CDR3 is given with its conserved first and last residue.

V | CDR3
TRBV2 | CASSFLQGIGNQPQHF
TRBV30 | CAWSTSPREGGYTF
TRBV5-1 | CASSPTQGYEQYF
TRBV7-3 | CASSIETSIYNERFF
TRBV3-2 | CASSPGQGNSPLHF
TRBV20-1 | CSAPPLLAGVEQYF
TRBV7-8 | CASSFSSPFPSGNTIYF
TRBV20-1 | CSARTLATSYNEQFF
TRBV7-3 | CASSMTGTGVAGANVLTF
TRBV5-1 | CASSPGGGYTEAFF
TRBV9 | CASNEGSQGIDRPQHF
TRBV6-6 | CASSRTDGSSYEQYF
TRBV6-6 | CASSYGTSGANTGELFF
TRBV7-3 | CASSSAQGRQETQYF
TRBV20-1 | CSAWSRGNQPQHF
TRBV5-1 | CASSLGGGYNEQYF
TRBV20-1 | CSARPAGHGYTF
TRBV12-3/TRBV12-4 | CASTTGQSNYGYTF
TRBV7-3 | CATSRGDSWTQYF
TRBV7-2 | CASSLPYGTAKSALHF
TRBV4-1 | CASSQDGRAGDNSPLHF
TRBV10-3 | CAISEYRTATEAFF
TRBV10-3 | CAIREGTSTDTQYF
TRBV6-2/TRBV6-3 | CASSYYSFPGTGDSYNEQFF
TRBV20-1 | CSATRAWGGNEQFF
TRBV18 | CASSPPPGTYGYTF
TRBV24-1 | CATSDLGTGPEQYF
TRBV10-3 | CAISSRRRTTDSYEQYF
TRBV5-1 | CASSWTSGSGADTQYF
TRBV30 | CAEGHGSYEQFF
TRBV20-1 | CSARNSGTGDRETQYF
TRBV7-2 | CASSTTKMQPQHF
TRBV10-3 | CAVSVRAGVHPHEQYF
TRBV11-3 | CASSFEREAYNEQFF
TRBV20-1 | CSARVAGYPTYEQYF
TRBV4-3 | CASSQDLGSSNQPQHF
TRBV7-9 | CASSYSTDTQYF
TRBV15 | CATSRSPGELFF
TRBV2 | CASSEGGGSSYEQYF
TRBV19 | CASSSRLAGGSDTQYF
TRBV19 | CASSGDVNQPQHF
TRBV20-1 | CSARDVGRKYERCF
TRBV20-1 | CSARDAAGGEQPQHF
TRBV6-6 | CASNGGANSGNTIYF
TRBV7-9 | CASSLGTGGTYGYPF
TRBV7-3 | CASPAGAGELFF
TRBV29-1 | CSVRADYEQYF